This record looks at one T cell receptor beta chain sequence and its context. Only one count was recorded for this clone. Its cognate antigen has yet to be identified. It has no much larger one-base neighbor in the sample; base qualities were not kept. The CDR3 regions of human TCRbeta chains were subjected to immunosequencing. In the source study's methods: Repertoire TCRs were checked for matches against a reference library of SARS-CoV-2-specific TCRs that had been generated using the MIRA antigen-specificity platform. Breadth was defined as the fraction of unique TCRs that were SARS-CoV-2-associated. Depth was defined as the fraction of total T cells that were SARS-CoV-2-associated. Using the MIRA data, each spike-specific TCR was assigned both to the spike region to which the TCR was reactive and to a CD4 or CD8 class. Log10-transformed breadth and depth values were compared by one-way ANOVA with Sidak's multiple comparisons tests. TCRdb took this table from immuneACCESS and kept in-frame rearrangements with V and J called. Such tables lack part of the clones; where checked against another copy, unresolved V genes explain under half of the gap, and the rest is unexplained. That table is the source of V, J and clone size, and D and trimming were worked out from the DNA. The sample table shows about 150,000 clones, and roughly 89% are seen once. The ten largest account for 5.2% of the sample.

Including the terminal cysteine and phenylalanine, the CDR3 comprises 14 residues. CDR3 DNA only is kept here, 42 bases in frame from base 1. The germline V gene (reference sequence) specifies LNHDA as CDR1 and SQIVND as CDR2. Cut back by 7 bases and 0 bases, the V and J ends lie 13 bases apart. This specimen's time point label, per the study, means: baseline before first vaccination. The vaccinee samples were drawn from two UK trials, COV001 and COV002, one of which was a single-blind randomized controlled phase 2/3 trial testing AZD1222 (ChAdOx1 nCoV-19) in healthy adults. For TCRbeta chain sequencing, PBMC samples from trial participants were taken at day 0 and at day 28 after the second dose. The data belong to a study of T cell responses to AZD1222 COVID-19 vaccine (dated by TCRdb to about 2021). For context, the study as a whole: Because spike-specific TCR depth and breadth did not differ between the two schedules, AZD1222 recipients who got a second dose at roughly 4 weeks were pooled with those who got a second dose at roughly 12 weeks. A total of around 240 trial participants underwent TCR sequencing, of whom around 210 had received two doses of AZD1222 and approximately 25 had received two doses of the MenACWY control vaccine. Trial participants were enrolled by age into subgroups of 18-55, 56-69 and 70-plus years, and roughly 150, 30 and 60 TCR-sequenced participants, respectively, were included in these subgroups. The paper's findings and limits, for the study overall: Participants were mostly white British, with more females than males. The authors suggested clonal diversity may have been underestimated. The whole spike protein was spanned by vaccine-associated CD4 TCRs, and dominant responses were seen in regions 160-218 and 743-854. Conclusions about previously exposed vaccinees are limited because only six or seven AZD1222 recipients were SARS-CoV-2 seropositive at baseline. A significant rise in spike-specific TCR breadth and depth was observed after two AZD1222 doses relative to day 0 and relative to MenACWY recipients. Because no day 14 peak-response samples were available, repertoires were characterized only after the peak T cell response. The 56-69-year group was small, and its depth increase did not reach significance, likely because of low power. Epitopes outside the regions mutated in the B.1.351 and B.1.1.7 variants were reportedly recognized by nearly half of the unique spike-specific TCRs.

The chain links TRBV19 with TRBJ2-7, and the D gene may be TRBD2, 5 bases matching. The receptor was derived from an adult in good health. Here the sequenced sample was peripheral blood, taken on day 0 of AZD1222 vaccination. In nucleotides, the sequence is TGTGCCAGTAAGGAGGTCGCCGGCTCCTACGAGCAGTACTTC. Translated, this gives CASKEVAGSYEQYF.